This TCR beta chain was documented in a study of lymphopenia after photon versus proton radiotherapy. Data came from immunoSEQ multiplex PCR; TCRdb stores just in-frame clones and leaves some out. The sample lists around 70,000 clones; around 90% were seen once. The sample in question was peripheral blood, obtained from a patient treated with photon-based radiotherapy. The receptor's source is an older woman with pancreatic cancer.

This CDR3 reads CASSLYSNEQFF. For the CDR3, the DNA is TGTGCCAGCAGCTTGTACTCCAATGAGCAGTTCTTC. The V gene is TRBV7-2, the J gene TRBJ2-1; D is undetermined. The CDR3 has 12 residues. CDR1 and CDR2 from the germline V gene are SGHTA and FQGNSA. Trimming removed 3 bases from V and 6 bases from J, with 6 bases in between.